What follows are 19 T cell receptor beta chains derived from one specimen sequenced in a study of T-cell reconstitution after alpha-beta-depleted transplantation in children. Using unique molecular identifiers, the investigators prepared the TCRbeta library. TCRdb passed the PCR reads through MiXCR, listing each CDR3 protein once. The table has about 110,000 distinct CDR3 sequences, about 6.4% seen once. The input for sequencing was PBMCs, mostly from graft donor cells, taken 360 days after TCRalphabeta/CD19-depleted stem cell transplant. These receptors came from a male patient aged 2-15 years who had a stem cell transplant for acute lymphoblastic leukemia, so the T cells may come from the graft donor.

This clonotype was observed many times. The V and J genes are TRBV29-1 and TRBJ1-1; D is ambiguous. The V gene's germline CDR1 is SQVTM and CDR2 ANQGSEA. Trimming shortened V by 7 bases and J by 1 base, and 10 bases separated the two germline ends. The CDR3 loop spans 12 amino acids. The CDR3 DNA sequence: TGCAGCGGCCTAACACAGAACACTGAAGCTTTCTTT. Translation: CSGLTQNTEAFF.

This clonotype occurred a few times. The chain recombines TRBV27 with TRBJ1-1; D ambiguous. Trimming took 2 bases from V and 3 from J, leaving 7 bases between them. The CDR3 has 13 amino acids. The V gene's germline CDR1 is MNHEY and CDR2 SMNVEV (reference sequence). CDR3 in DNA: TGTGCCAGCAGTTTACTGGGCTACACTGAAGCTTTCTTT. Translated, it gives CASSLLGYTEAFF.

This clonotype was observed many times. The CDR3 nucleotides read TGTGCCAGCCGGGACGGAGGCTCCTACGAGCAGTACTTC. This encodes CASRDGGSYEQYF. The chain couples TRBV28 to TRBJ2-7; D is possibly TRBD1 or TRBD2 (5 bases each). CDR3 length equals 13 residues. V lost 8 bases, J lost 0 bases, and 11 bases lay in between. Germline assignment: CDR1 MDHEN and CDR2 SYDVKM.

This clonotype was observed a handful of times. V and J are TRBV5-8 and TRBJ2-5, with 8 bases fitting TRBD2. This CDR3 is built from 16 residues. Germline V gives CDR1 SGHTS, CDR2 YDEGEE. V shed 0 bases and J 6 bases; nucleotides not matched to a gene: 10. The CDR3: CASSLVLSGTRKTQYF. CDR3 DNA: TGTGCCAGCAGCTTGGTCCTATCCGGGACTAGGAAGACCCAGTACTTC.

This clonotype was seen many times. The chain links TRBV20-1 to TRBJ2-3; D unclear. The ends were cut back, 3 bases at V and 4 bases at J, with 2 bases in the middle. CDR3 size: 10 residues. CDR1 and CDR2 from the germline V gene are DFQATT and SNEGSKA (reference sequence). The CDR3 DNA sequence: TGCAGTGCTAGCTCAGATACGCAGTATTTT. It specifies CSASSDTQYF.

The sample holds many counts of this clonotype. This rearrangement joins TRBV11-2 to TRBJ1-5, with TRBD1 identical over 7 bases. The CDR3 contains 16 residues. J gave up 0 bases and V 1 base, and 3 bases lay outside the gene matches. The germline CDR1 and CDR2 sequences are SGHAT and FQNNGV. The CDR3 protein is CASSLGGQYSNQPQHF. CDR3 in DNA: TGTGCCAGCAGCTTAGGGGGACAGTATAGCAATCAGCCCCAGCATTTT.

J is TRBJ1-2 and V is TRBV11-2; 8 positions match TRBD1. The junction had 8 bases not matched to a gene; V was cut back by 2 bases and J by 6 bases. Germline loops: CDR1 SGHAT, CDR2 FQNNGV. The CDR3 is made up of 15 amino acids. The CDR3 region has the DNA TGTGCCAGCAGCTTAATCGACAGGGGCGATGATGGCTACACCTTC. It codes for CASSLIDRGDDGYTF.

This clonotype has only a few counts. The chain links TRBV5-1 to TRBJ2-7, with D unclear. Germline CDR1 and CDR2: SGHRS and YFSETQ. V gave up 4 bases and J gave up 0 bases, with 11 bases separating them. CDR3 length equals 14 residues. CDR3 DNA: TGCGCCAGCAGCCCCCCGAATAGCTCCTACGAGCAGTACTTC. Translating it yields CASSPPNSSYEQYF.

In this sample, this clonotype turned up many times. The gene calls are TRBV9 and TRBJ2-1; 8 bases match TRBD2. Per the germline V gene, CDR1 is SGDLS and CDR2 is YYNGEE. The CDR3 length is 14 residues. J was trimmed by 8 bases and V by 3 bases; bases with no gene match: 7. CDR3 amino acids: CASSAGTRGHEQFF. CDR3 coding DNA: TGTGCCAGCAGCGCCGGGACTAGGGGCCATGAGCAGTTCTTC.

This clonotype was counted many times. This chain uses TRBV4-3 with TRBJ2-5; the D is unclear. The V gene's germline CDR1 is LGHNA and CDR2 YSLEER. The CDR3 is 15 amino acids. The V gene lost 0 bases and the J gene lost 2 bases, with 10 bases spanning the gap. The CDR3 DNA reads as TGCGCCAGCAGCCAAGATTACCCGAGTCAAGAGACCCAGTACTTC. Amino acid sequence: CASSQDYPSQETQYF.

The chain combines TRBV6-5 with TRBJ2-7; D may be TRBD1 (5 bases). Germline CDR1 and CDR2: MNHEY and SVGAGI. Trimming stripped 2 bases from V and 5 bases from J, with 13 bases between. This CDR3 has 14 amino acids. The CDR3 DNA follows: TGTGCCAGCAGTTACGCCCAGGGATGGCACGAGCAGTACTTC. Protein: CASSYAQGWHEQYF.

This clonotype appeared many times. The V and J genes are TRBV7-9 and TRBJ2-3; 8 bases are a match to TRBD1. This CDR3 is built from 16 residues. CDR1 is SEHNR, CDR2 FQNEAQ, per germline (reference sequence). V shed 5 bases, J shed 6 bases, and the junction held 13 bases outside the gene matches. In nucleotides, the CDR3 is TGTGCCAGCAGCCGCCCCCGGGACAGGAGATGGGATACGCAGTATTTT. Translated, it gives CASSRPRDRRWDTQYF.

There are many counts of this clonotype. The gene calls are TRBV28 and TRBJ1-1; D is unresolved. Trimming left V 7 bases short and J 0 bases short, with 9 bases between. The CDR3 runs 13 residues. Germline CDR1 and CDR2: MDHEN and SYDVKM. This CDR3 reads CASKDTMNTEAFF. The CDR3, as DNA: TGTGCCAGCAAAGACACGATGAACACTGAAGCTTTCTTT.

Many counts were recorded for this clonotype. This chain connects TRBV2 to TRBJ1-4, with 11 bases that match TRBD1. The CDR3 extends over 16 amino acids. The V segment lost 6 bases and the J segment 1 base; nucleotides outside the gene matches: 4. Germline-derived CDR1 and CDR2 are SNHLY and FYNNEI. CDR3 nucleotide sequence: TGTGCCAGCAGAGGACAGGGGGCAGTAACTAATGAAAAACTGTTTTTT. It is translated as CASRGQGAVTNEKLFF. The whole variable domain, filled in from reference TRBV2 and TRBJ1-4, reads EPEVTQTPSHQVTQMGQEVILRCVPISNHLYFYWYRQILGQKVEFLVSFYNNEISEKSEIFDDQFSVERPDGSNFTLKIRSTKLEDSAMYFCASRGQGAVTNEKLFFGSGTQLSVL.

The sample holds many counts of this clonotype. The genes are TRBV4-3 and TRBJ1-1; weak D call: TRBD1 (6 bases). The CDR3 has 16 residues. Germline lookup yields CDR1 LGHNA and CDR2 YSLEER. Trimming left V 0 bases short and J 4 bases short, with 15 bases between. Here the CDR3 DNA reads TGCGCCAGCAGCCAAGATATCGGGGAAGGGGGCACTGAAGCTTTCTTT. The encoded protein is CASSQDIGEGGTEAFF.

Many counts were recorded for this clonotype. The chain couples TRBV10-3 to TRBJ2-1; 8 bases agree with TRBD1. The CDR3 sequence is 11 residues long. V shed 9 bases and J 6 bases; nucleotides not matched to a gene: 1. Germline V gene sequence: CDR1 ENHRY, CDR2 SYGVKD. In DNA form, the CDR3 reads TGTGCCATAGGACAGGGCAATGAGCAGTTCTTC. It encodes CAIGQGNEQFF.

This clonotype was seen many times. V usage is TRBV7-8 and J usage is TRBJ1-6; perhaps TRBD1 as D (5 bases). This CDR3 has 13 residues. Trimming cost V 5 bases and J 7 bases, with 9 bases left between them. Germline-derived CDR1 and CDR2 are SGHVS and FQNEAQ. The CDR3 reads CASSPGGNSPLHF. In DNA, the CDR3 is TGTGCCAGCAGCCCGGGGGGAAATTCACCCCTCCACTTT.

This clonotype was detected only a few times. The chain recombines TRBV7-4 with TRBJ2-5, with 10 bases matching TRBD1. The CDR3 totals 16 residues. V gave up 1 base and J gave up 3 bases; unmatched junction bases: 5. The germline gives CDR1 SGHVT, CDR2 SQSDAQ. The CDR3 region is CASSLGQGALEETQYF. CDR3 in DNA: TGTGCCAGCAGCTTAGGACAGGGGGCGTTGGAAGAGACCCAGTACTTC.

The V gene is TRBV9, the J gene TRBJ2-7, with no clear D. Germline V gene sequence: CDR1 SGDLS, CDR2 YYNGEE. This CDR3 has 14 amino acids. V lost 4 bases to trimming and J lost 3 bases, with 14 bases between them. CDR3 amino acids: CASSQEDGFYEQYF. CDR3 nucleotides: TGTGCCAGCAGCCAAGAGGATGGCTTCTACGAGCAGTACTTC.